These 4 T cell receptor beta chains were all obtained from the same sample, sequenced in a study of control samples from healthy donors and cancer patients. TCRdb's table, derived via immunoSEQ multiplex PCR, lists solely in-frame clones and lacks some. The sample consists of approximately 150,000 clones, 80% to 90% of them appearing once. The sequenced material came from blood. Receptors originate from a man between 18 and 29 years old in good health.

This sequence joins TRBV15 and TRBJ2-2; no reliable D call. Trimming cost V 0 bases and J 0 bases, with 2 bases left between them. Germline V CDR1 and CDR2: LNHNV, YYDKDF (reference sequence). The CDR3 totals 14 residues. This CDR3 reads CATSRESNTGELFF. The CDR3 DNA is TGTGCCACCAGCAGAGAATCGAACACCGGGGAGCTGTTTTTT.

The rearrangement uses TRBV7-8 and TRBJ1-1, with TRBD1 as a possible D gene (5 bases). V was cut by 1 base and J by 1 base, with 7 bases left in between. CDR1 is SGHVS, CDR2 FQNEAQ, per germline. The CDR3 has 14 residues. CDR3 bases: TGTGCCAGCAGCTTAGGACAGCCGAACACTGAAGCTTTCTTT. It specifies CASSLGQPNTEAFF.

This chain connects TRBV5-6 to TRBJ2-7; D gene ambiguous. This CDR3 comprises 13 residues. V lost 0 bases to trimming and J lost 2 bases, with 6 bases between them. Germline-derived CDR1 and CDR2 are SGHDT and YYEEEE. CDR3 loop: CASSLGFTYEQYF. The CDR3 DNA reads as TGTGCCAGCAGCTTGGGCTTTACCTACGAGCAGTACTTC.

The chain carries TRBV7-2 and TRBJ1-3; D is possibly TRBD1 (5 bases). Per germline, CDR1 SGHTA and CDR2 FQGNSA. The length of the CDR3 is 16 residues. The ends were cut back, 3 bases at V and 0 bases at J, with 12 bases in the middle. In DNA, the CDR3 is TGTGCCAGCAGCTTGGGGCACCCGAGCTCTGGAAACACCATATATTTT. It is translated as CASSLGHPSSGNTIYF. The complete variable domain, with remaining parts taken from reference TRBV7-2 and TRBJ1-3, reads GAGVSQSPSNKVTEKGKDVELRCDPISGHTALYWYRQSLGQGLEFLIYFQGNSAPDKSGLPSDRFSAERTGGSVSTLTIQRTQQEDSAVYLCASSLGHPSSGNTIYFGEGSWLTVV.